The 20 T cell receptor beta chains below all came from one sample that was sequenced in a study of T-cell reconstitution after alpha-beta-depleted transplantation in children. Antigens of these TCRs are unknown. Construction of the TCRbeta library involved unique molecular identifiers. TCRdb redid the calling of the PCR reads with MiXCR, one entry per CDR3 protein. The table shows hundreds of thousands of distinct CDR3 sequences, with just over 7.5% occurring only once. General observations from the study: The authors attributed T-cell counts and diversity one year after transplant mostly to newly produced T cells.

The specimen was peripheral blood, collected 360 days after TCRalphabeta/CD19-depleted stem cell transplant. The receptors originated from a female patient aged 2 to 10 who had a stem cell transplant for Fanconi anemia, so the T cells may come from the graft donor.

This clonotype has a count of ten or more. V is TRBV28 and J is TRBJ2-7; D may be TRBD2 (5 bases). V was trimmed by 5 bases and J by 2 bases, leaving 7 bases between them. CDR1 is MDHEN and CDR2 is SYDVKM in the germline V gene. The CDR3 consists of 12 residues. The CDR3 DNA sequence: TGTGCCAGCAGTGGAGGACCCTACGAGCAGTACGTC. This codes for CASSGGPYEQYV.

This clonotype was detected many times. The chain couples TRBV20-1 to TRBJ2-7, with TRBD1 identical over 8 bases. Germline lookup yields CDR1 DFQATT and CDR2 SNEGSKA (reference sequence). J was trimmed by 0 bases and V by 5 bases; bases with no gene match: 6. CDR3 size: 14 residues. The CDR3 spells CSADRQGISYEQYF. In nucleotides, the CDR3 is TGCAGTGCTGACCGACAGGGGATCTCCTACGAGCAGTACTTC.

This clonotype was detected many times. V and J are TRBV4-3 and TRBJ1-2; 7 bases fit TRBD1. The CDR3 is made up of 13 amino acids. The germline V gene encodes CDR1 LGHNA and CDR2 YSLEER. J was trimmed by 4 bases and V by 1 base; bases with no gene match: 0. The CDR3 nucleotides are TGCGCCAGCAGCCAAGGGACAGGCTATGGCTACACCTTC. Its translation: CASSQGTGYGYTF.

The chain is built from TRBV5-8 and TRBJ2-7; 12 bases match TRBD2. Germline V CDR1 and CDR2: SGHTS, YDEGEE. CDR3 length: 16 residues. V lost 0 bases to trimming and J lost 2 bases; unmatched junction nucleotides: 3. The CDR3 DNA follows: TGTGCCAGCAGCTTGGTTCCTAGCGGGGGGGCCTACGAGCAGTACGTC. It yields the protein CASSLVPSGGAYEQYV.

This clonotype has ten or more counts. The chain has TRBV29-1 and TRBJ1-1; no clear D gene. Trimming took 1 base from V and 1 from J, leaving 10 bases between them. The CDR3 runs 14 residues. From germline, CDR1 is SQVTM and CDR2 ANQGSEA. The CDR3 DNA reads TGCAGCGTTGAAGGGGCCCTACAGAACACTGAAGCTTTCTTT. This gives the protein CSVEGALQNTEAFF.

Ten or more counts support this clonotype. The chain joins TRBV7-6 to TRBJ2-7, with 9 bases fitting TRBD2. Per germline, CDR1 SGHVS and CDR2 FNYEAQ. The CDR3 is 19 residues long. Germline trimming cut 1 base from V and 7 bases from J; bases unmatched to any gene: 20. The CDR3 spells CASSLVAPSGTNKFGEQYF. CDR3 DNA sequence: TGTGCCAGCAGCTTAGTGGCTCCTAGCGGGACTAATAAGTTCGGGGAGCAGTACTTC.

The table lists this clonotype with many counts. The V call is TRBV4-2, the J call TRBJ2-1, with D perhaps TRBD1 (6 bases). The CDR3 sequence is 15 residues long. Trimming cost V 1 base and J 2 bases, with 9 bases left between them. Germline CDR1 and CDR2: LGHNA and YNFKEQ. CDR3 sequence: CASSQVSGAYNEQFF. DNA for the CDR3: TGTGCCAGCAGCCAAGTATCAGGGGCCTACAATGAGCAGTTCTTC.

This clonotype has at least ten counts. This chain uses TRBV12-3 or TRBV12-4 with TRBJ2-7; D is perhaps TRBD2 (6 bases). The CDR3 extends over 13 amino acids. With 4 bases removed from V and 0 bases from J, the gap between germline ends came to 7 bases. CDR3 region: CASSYGSSYEQYF. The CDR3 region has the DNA TGTGCCAGCAGTTACGGGAGCTCCTACGAGCAGTACTTC.

CDR3 in amino acids: CASSDQGSPLHF. In DNA, the CDR3 is TGTGCCAGCAGCGACCAGGGTTCACCCCTCCACTTT. The chain links TRBV2 to TRBJ1-6; tentatively, D is TRBD1 (5 bases). Per the germline V gene, CDR1 is SNHLY and CDR2 is FYNNEI. Trimming took 6 bases from V and 9 from J, leaving 9 bases between them. The CDR3 totals 12 residues. Combining the CDR3 with reference TRBV2 and TRBJ1-6 gives the whole variable domain EPEVTQTPSHQVTQMGQEVILRCVPISNHLYFYWYRQILGQKVEFLVSFYNNEISEKSEIFDDQFSVERPDGSNFTLKIRSTKLEDSAMYFCASSDQGSPLHFGNGTRLTVT.

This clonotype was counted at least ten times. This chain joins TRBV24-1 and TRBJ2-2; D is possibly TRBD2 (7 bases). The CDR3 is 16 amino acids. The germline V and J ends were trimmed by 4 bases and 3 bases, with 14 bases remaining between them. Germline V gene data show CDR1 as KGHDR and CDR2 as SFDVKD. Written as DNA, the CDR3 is TGTGCCACCAGTGACCAACGGGGGGCAGACACCGGGGAGCTGTTTTTT. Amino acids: CATSDQRGADTGELFF.

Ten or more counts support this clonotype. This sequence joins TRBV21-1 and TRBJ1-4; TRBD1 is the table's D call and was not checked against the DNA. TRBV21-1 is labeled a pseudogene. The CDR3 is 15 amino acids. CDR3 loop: CASKQGDTTNEKLFF. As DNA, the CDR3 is TGTGCCAGCAAACAGGGCGATACAACTAATGAAAAACTGTTTTTT.

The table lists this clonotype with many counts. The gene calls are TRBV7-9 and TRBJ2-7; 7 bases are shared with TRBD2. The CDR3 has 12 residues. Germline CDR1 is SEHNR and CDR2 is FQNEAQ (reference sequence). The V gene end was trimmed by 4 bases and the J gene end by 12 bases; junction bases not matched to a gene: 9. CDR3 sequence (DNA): TGTGCCAGCAGCTACGGACTAGTTCCGCCGTACTTC. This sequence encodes CASSYGLVPPYF. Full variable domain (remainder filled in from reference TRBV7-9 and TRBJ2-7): DTGVSQNPRHKITKRGQNVTFRCDPISEHNRLYWYRQTLGQGPEFLTYFQNEAQLEKSRLLSDRFSAERPKGSFSTLEIQRTEQGDSAMYLCASSYGLVPPYFGPGTRLTVT.

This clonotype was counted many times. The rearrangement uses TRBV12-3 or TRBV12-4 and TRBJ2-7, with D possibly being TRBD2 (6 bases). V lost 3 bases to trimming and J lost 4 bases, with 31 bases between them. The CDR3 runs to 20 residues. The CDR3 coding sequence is TGTGCCAGCAGTTTCGTTATACTCGAAGGTAGCGGCTCGGGGAAATACGAGCAGTACTTC. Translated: CASSFVILEGSGSGKYEQYF.

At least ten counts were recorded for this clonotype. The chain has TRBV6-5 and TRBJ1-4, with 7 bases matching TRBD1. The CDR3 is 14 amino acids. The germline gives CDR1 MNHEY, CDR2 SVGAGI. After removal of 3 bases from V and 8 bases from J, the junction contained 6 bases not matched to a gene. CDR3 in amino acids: CASSYRQGWEKLFF. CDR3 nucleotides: TGTGCCAGCAGTTATCGACAGGGCTGGGAAAAACTGTTTTTT.

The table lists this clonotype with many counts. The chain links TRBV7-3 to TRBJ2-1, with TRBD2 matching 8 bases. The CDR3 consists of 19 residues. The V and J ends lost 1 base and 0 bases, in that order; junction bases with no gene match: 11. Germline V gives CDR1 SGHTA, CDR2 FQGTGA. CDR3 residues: CASSLRLLAERSSYNEQFF. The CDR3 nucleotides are TGTGCCAGCAGCTTAAGGTTACTAGCGGAAAGGAGCTCCTACAATGAGCAGTTCTTC.

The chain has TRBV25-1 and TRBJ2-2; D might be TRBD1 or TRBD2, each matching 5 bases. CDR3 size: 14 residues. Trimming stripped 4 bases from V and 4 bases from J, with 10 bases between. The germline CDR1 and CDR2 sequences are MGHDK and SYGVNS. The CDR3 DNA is TGTGCCAGCAGTGCTAGAGGGGCCACCGGGGAGCTGTTTTTT. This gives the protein CASSARGATGELFF.

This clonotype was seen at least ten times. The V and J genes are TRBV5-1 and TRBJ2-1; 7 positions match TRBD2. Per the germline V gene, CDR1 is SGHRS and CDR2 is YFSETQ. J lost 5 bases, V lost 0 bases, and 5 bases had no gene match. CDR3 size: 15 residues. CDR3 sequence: CASSLVASGHNEQFF. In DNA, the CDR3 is TGCGCCAGCAGCTTGGTTGCTAGCGGCCACAATGAGCAGTTCTTC.

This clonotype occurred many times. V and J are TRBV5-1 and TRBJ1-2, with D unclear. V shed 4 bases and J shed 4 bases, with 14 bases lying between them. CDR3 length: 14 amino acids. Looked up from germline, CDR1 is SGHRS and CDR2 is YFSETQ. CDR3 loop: CASSASFGPYGYTF. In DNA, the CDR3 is TGCGCCAGCAGCGCCAGCTTCGGTCCCTATGGCTACACCTTC.

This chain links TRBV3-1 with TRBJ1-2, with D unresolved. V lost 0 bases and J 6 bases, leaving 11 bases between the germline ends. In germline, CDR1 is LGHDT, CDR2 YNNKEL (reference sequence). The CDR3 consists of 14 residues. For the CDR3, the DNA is TGTGCCAGCAGCCAAGATCCAGGTTGGGATGGCTACACCTTC. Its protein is CASSQDPGWDGYTF.

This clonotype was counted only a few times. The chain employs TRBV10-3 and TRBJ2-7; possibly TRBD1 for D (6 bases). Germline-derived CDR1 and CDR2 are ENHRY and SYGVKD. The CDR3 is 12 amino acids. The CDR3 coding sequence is TGTGTCGTTTCCCGGGACACCTACGAGCAGTACGTC. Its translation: CVVSRDTYEQYV.